Listed here are 5 T cell receptor beta chains from one sample, sequenced in a study of OX40 agonist ivuxolimab in advanced cancers. TCRdb keeps only in-frame clones here, not all; method: immunoSEQ multiplex PCR. The repertoire consists of more than 85,000 clones, with around nine tenths occurring once and the leading ten covering approximately 0.5%. Sequences were derived from CD4+ or CD8+ T cells sorted from blood, sampled in a trial of the OX40 agonist ivuxolimab. These receptors originate from an adult with an advanced solid tumor such as melanoma, head and neck, liver or kidney cancer.

This chain connects TRBV9 to TRBJ1-2; D unclear. There are 14 residues in the CDR3. Germline V gene data show CDR1 as SGDLS and CDR2 as YYNGEE. Trimming left V 0 bases short and J 4 bases short, with 10 bases between. The chain's CDR3 is CASSVDAMSYGYTF. For the CDR3, the DNA is TGTGCCAGCAGCGTAGACGCTATGAGCTATGGCTACACCTTC.

The rearrangement uses TRBV5-8 and TRBJ1-1; D ambiguous. V was clipped by 4 bases and J by 1 base, with 17 bases between them. CDR3 size: 16 residues. Germline CDR1 and CDR2: SGHTS and YDEGEE. The CDR3 sequence: CASSLLGRGPNTEAFF. The CDR3 bases are TGTGCCAGCAGCCTCCTAGGCCGGGGTCCGAACACTGAAGCTTTCTTT.

V usage is TRBV10-3 and J usage is TRBJ1-2; no definite D call. Germline CDR1 ENHRY, CDR2 SYGVKD. This CDR3 contains 16 residues. With 2 bases removed from V and 4 bases from J, the gap between germline ends came to 17 bases. The CDR3 coding sequence is TGTGCCATCAGTGAGGGACCGATGAGCTCATTCTATGGCTACACCTTC. Protein sequence: CAISEGPMSSFYGYTF.

This clone has a single count. The chain combines TRBV6-1 with TRBJ1-3; TRBD1 might be the D (6 bases). The germline V gene has CDR1 MNHNS and CDR2 SASEGT. With 8 bases removed from V and 7 bases from J, the gap between germline ends came to 12 bases. CDR3 size: 12 residues. CDR3 coding DNA: TGTGCCAGCGGGGGCCCTCAGAACACCATATATTTT. Its translation: CASGGPQNTIYF.

This clone was seen only once. The chain joins TRBV5-4 to TRBJ1-1; D remains unclear. CDR3 length equals 16 residues. The ends were cut back, 4 bases at V and 3 bases at J, with 19 bases in the middle. Germline CDR1 is SGHNT and CDR2 is YYREEE (reference sequence). The CDR3 spells CASSRGPLDAHTEAFF. The CDR3 DNA is TGTGCCAGCAGCCGCGGACCCCTCGACGCACACACTGAAGCTTTCTTT.